A selection of T cell receptor beta chains follows, all from one sample in a study of early T cells in non-severe SARS-CoV-2 infection. Using its own MiXCR run on the 5' RACE reads, TCRdb lists one record per CDR3 protein. The table includes tens of thousands of distinct CDR3 sequences, approximately 10% detected once. Sequencing input: whole blood. Receptor source: an adult who was a healthcare worker with PCR-confirmed SARS-CoV-2 infection or an uninfected control (not recorded which). The CDR3 runs from the conserved cysteine through the conserved F or W. Fields, in order: J gene, clone size, D gene, V gene, CDR3 DNA, CDR3 protein. A D gene is named only where the DNA matches it firmly. Clone size, where shown, is once, few, many, or a class for clones that have expanded.

j_gene: TRBJ2-3
abundance: many
d_gene: .
v_gene: TRBV2
CDR3nt: TGTGCCAGCAGTGAAATAGAAGATACGCAGTATTTT
CDR3aa: CASSEIEDTQYF

j_gene: TRBJ1-2
abundance: few
d_gene: .
v_gene: TRBV3-1
CDR3nt: TGTGCCAGCAGCCAAGGACAGAGAAACTATGGCTACACCTTC
CDR3aa: CASSQGQRNYGYTF

j_gene: TRBJ2-7
abundance: .
d_gene: TRBD2
v_gene: TRBV10-3
CDR3nt: TGTGCCATCCGAGCTAGCGGGGGGTACGAGCAGTACTTC
CDR3aa: CAIRASGGYEQYF

j_gene: TRBJ1-5
abundance: many
d_gene: .
v_gene: TRBV14
CDR3nt: TGTGCCAGCAGCGCAGGGTCCGATCAGCCCCAGCATTTT
CDR3aa: CASSAGSDQPQHF

j_gene: TRBJ1-1
abundance: few
d_gene: .
v_gene: TRBV20-1
CDR3nt: TGCAGTGCTAGACGGTTGGGGGGCCCTTCAGACACTGAAGCTTTCTTT
CDR3aa: CSARRLGGPSDTEAFF

j_gene: TRBJ2-5
abundance: few
d_gene: TRBD1
v_gene: TRBV2
CDR3nt: TGTGCCAGCAGGATATACAGGGGTACAGAGACCCAGTACTTC
CDR3aa: CASRIYRGTETQYF

j_gene: TRBJ2-2
abundance: .
d_gene: .
v_gene: TRBV5-6
CDR3nt: TGTGCCAGCAGCTCCCGCCACAGGGCGACCGGGGAGCTGTTTTTT
CDR3aa: CASSSRHRATGELFF

j_gene: TRBJ1-6
abundance: .
d_gene: .
v_gene: TRBV6-4
CDR3nt: TGCAGAAAGGCCCTGACACGTCAGAGACCCCTCCACTTT
CDR3aa: CRKALTRQRPLHF

j_gene: TRBJ1-4
abundance: many
d_gene: TRBD1
v_gene: TRBV7-9
CDR3nt: TGTGCCAGCACCCAGGGGGTGCAAACTAATGAAAAACTGTTTTTT
CDR3aa: CASTQGVQTNEKLFF

j_gene: TRBJ2-5
abundance: .
d_gene: TRBD2
v_gene: TRBV4-2
CDR3nt: TGTGCCAGCAGCCCATCGAGGCTAGCGGGGGGTATCGACGAGACCCAGTACTTC
CDR3aa: CASSPSRLAGGIDETQYF

j_gene: TRBJ2-1
abundance: many
d_gene: TRBD2
v_gene: TRBV12-3/TRBV12-4
CDR3nt: TGTGCCAGCAGTATTCCGCGGGGGAACTCCTACAATGAGCAGTTCTTC
CDR3aa: CASSIPRGNSYNEQFF

j_gene: TRBJ2-3
abundance: .
d_gene: .
v_gene: TRBV20-1
CDR3nt: TGCAGTGCTAGATTACCGGGACGCTTCACAGATACGCAGTATTTT
CDR3aa: CSARLPGRFTDTQYF

j_gene: TRBJ2-7
abundance: many
d_gene: TRBD1
v_gene: TRBV4-1
CDR3nt: TGCGCCAGCAGCCACCTGACAGGGGGCCTCTACGAGCAGTACTTC
CDR3aa: CASSHLTGGLYEQYF

j_gene: TRBJ2-3
abundance: many
d_gene: .
v_gene: TRBV6-6
CDR3nt: TGTGCCACCCAATTATCTGATACGCAGTATTTT
CDR3aa: CATQLSDTQYF

j_gene: TRBJ1-4
abundance: many
d_gene: .
v_gene: TRBV5-1
CDR3nt: TGCGCCAGCAGCTTGGGGGATGGGGAAAAACTGTTTTTT
CDR3aa: CASSLGDGEKLFF

j_gene: TRBJ2-1
abundance: many
d_gene: .
v_gene: TRBV5-1
CDR3nt: TGCGCCAGCAGCCCTACTAGCATAAACAATGAGCAGTTCTTC
CDR3aa: CASSPTSINNEQFF

j_gene: TRBJ2-5
abundance: few
d_gene: .
v_gene: TRBV6-1
CDR3nt: TGTGCCAGCAGTGAACAGTTACAAGAGACCCAGTACTTC
CDR3aa: CASSEQLQETQYF

j_gene: TRBJ2-3
abundance: few
d_gene: .
v_gene: TRBV5-5
CDR3nt: TGTGCCAGCAGCTTGACGGTGTATACTAGCACAGATACGCAGTATTTT
CDR3aa: CASSLTVYTSTDTQYF

j_gene: TRBJ2-7
abundance: few
d_gene: .
v_gene: TRBV30
CDR3nt: TGTGCCGGGGAGGTTCGGCGGGACTACGAGCAGTACTTC
CDR3aa: CAGEVRRDYEQYF